A selection of T cell receptor beta chains follows, all from one sample in a study of CD8+ T cells in alopecia areata. Sequencing was performed with immunoSEQ multiplex PCR; in TCRdb, only in-frame clones are kept and a portion is missing. The table includes around 190,000 clones, 64% detected once. The specimen was CD4+ T cells sorted from blood, collected at week 4, from a patient treated with tofacitinib. Source of these receptors: a human donor with alopecia areata. The conserved cysteine and the conserved F or W are not part of the CDR3 here. The size of a clone is reported for some rows only, either as once, few or many, or as a class for expanded clones.

>12|TRBJ2-5|TRBV30|few
AWGHGTNQETQY
>10|TRBJ2-5|TRBV5-1|NA
ASKGVEETQY
>10|TRBJ2-7|TRBV29-1|NA
SARTVSYEQY
>10|TRBJ2-7|TRBV12-2|NA
ASRYWGREQY
>13|TRBJ2-5|TRBV7-9|NA
ASSLAQGGKETQY
>13|TRBJ2-3|TRBV2|NA
ASSERAGGPDTQY
>14|TRBJ2-3|TRBV9|once
ASSPIRTGGPDTQY
>14|TRBJ2-7|TRBV6-5|NA
ASSYSGLSRDYEQY
>16|TRBJ2-1|TRBV2|few
ASSEAFLVAGGYNEQF
>10|TRBJ1-3|TRBV30|NA
AWRPSGNTIY
>12|TRBJ2-5|TRBV5-1|NA
ASSSPSGGKTQY
>11|TRBJ1-1|TRBV7-9|few
ASSYLGGTEAF
>12|TRBJ2-1|TRBV29-1|NA
SVRGGGSYNEQF
>11|TRBJ1-2|TRBV29-1|NA
SVPGGLNYGYT
>13|TRBJ2-5|TRBV11-3|NA
ASSLDGLASGTQY
>16|TRBJ1-6|TRBV5-1|NA
ASSSGASGGSYNSPLH
>12|TRBJ1-5|TRBV30|NA
AWSVGHSNQPQH
>10|TRBJ1-1|TRBV30|NA
AWSPQSGRAF
>14|TRBJ2-5|TRBV11-3|few
ASSLEFWGAEETQY
>12|TRBJ2-2|TRBV30|NA
AWSVGGPGGELF
>10|TRBJ1-2|TRBV9|few
ASSVAHYGYT
>14|TRBJ1-2|TRBV14|NA
ASSLGLLGANYGYT
>12|TRBJ2-5|TRBV6-6|NA
ASTLDKYQETQY
>14|TRBJ2-5|TRBV5-1|NA
ASSLLGPDWKETQY
>13|TRBJ2-2|TRBV15|NA
ATKRSRQGGGELF
>15|TRBJ2-7|TRBV15|NA
ATSSSSGEGTDYEQY
>16|TRBJ1-4|TRBV18|NA
ASSPRDVTGGDNEKLF
>11|TRBJ1-5|TRBV10-2|NA
ASSEGEWQPQH
>14|TRBJ1-2|TRBV27|NA
ASSPSYGREEYGYT
>12|TRBJ1-2|TRBV29-1|NA
SVGGGVTNYGYT
>12|TRBJ2-5|TRBV4-3|NA
ASSQGLVKETQY
>13|TRBJ1-5|TRBV15|NA
ATQPGQASNQPQH
>13|TRBJ2-1|TRBV11-2|NA
ASSSAFVEYNEQF
>11|TRBJ2-7|TRBV5-1|NA
ASSLTGSYEQY
>16|TRBJ1-1|TRBV12-2|NA
ASRPKPGQGSGRTEAF
>13|TRBJ1-4|TRBV30|NA
ACHPIGHLNEKLF
>14|TRBJ1-6|TRBV4-1|NA
ASSQGAVNFNSPLH
>12|TRBJ1-4|TRBV4-3|NA
ASSPDREVTQLF
>15|TRBJ2-2|TRBV14|few
ASSQDLPAANTGELF
>10|TRBJ2-7|TRBV30|once
AWSVPIYEQY
>11|TRBJ2-7|TRBV6-5|few
ASSYDGGGSPW
>16|TRBJ2-6|TRBV19|NA
ASSTIGQGTPGANVLT
>12|TRBJ2-3|TRBV5-4|NA
ASSLRRGADTQY
>14|TRBJ2-1|TRBV18|few
ASCGLAGGPCNEQF
>10|TRBJ1-1|TRBV11-2|NA
ASSLWAAEAF
>12|TRBJ2-2|TRBV30|NA
AGKPGTNTGELF
>11|TRBJ2-5|TRBV29-1|once
SVWGQGGETQY
>15|TRBJ2-7|TRBV28|NA
ASSSYLFRDRVYEQY
>13|TRBJ1-4|TRBV6-5|NA
ASSYSGQSGEKLF
>10|TRBJ2-7|TRBV27|NA
ASRRDSYEQY
>13|TRBJ1-5|TRBV30|few
AYTWGGQGKQPQH
>10|TRBJ2-5|TRBV5-1|NA
ASRAEGETQY
>13|TRBJ1-2|TRBV6-1|NA
ASSEYGQGSYGYT
>12|TRBJ1-1|TRBV4-3|NA
ASSQDSGAGEAF